This T cell receptor beta chain derives from a study of STAT5B mutations in CD4+ large granular lymphocyte leukemia. Regarding the study as a whole: No patients shared main leukemic clonotypes, though less than 30% appeared at low frequency elsewhere. Compared with healthy controls (2/35), patient top clones favored TRBV06 (8/27). Without HLA matching, higher CD4+ than CD8+ T-LGLL clonality could reflect small sample size.

As concerns this clone: What it binds is unknown.

TCRdb's table, derived via immunoSEQ multiplex PCR, lists solely in-frame clones and lacks some. Among some 40,000 clones listed, 70% to 90% were seen once. The J segment lost 1 base and the V segment lost 5 bases, leaving 10 bases of the junction unmatched. The germline gives CDR1 MGHRA, CDR2 YSYEKL. This CDR3 is 17 amino acids long. Sequencing was done on a sample of CD4+ T cells from blood buffy coats. This chain connects TRBV4-1 to TRBJ1-4; TRBD1 matches 7 bases. This TCR came from a human donor in good health. CDR3 nucleotide sequence: TGCGCCAGCAGCTTAGGGGGCAGGGGAGAAACTAATGAAAAACTGTTTTTT. Residues: CASSLGGRGETNEKLFF.